Below, 21 T cell receptor beta chains from the same sample are listed, as sequenced in a study of blood T cell repertoires in COVID-19. Generated by immunoSEQ multiplex PCR, the TCRdb table keeps only in-frame clones and is missing some. Found here are 350,000 or so clones, around 88% of them singletons; the top ten hold about 1.5%. Sequenced input: peripheral blood. Source of these receptors: a woman younger than 45 with COVID-19, enrolled during active disease.

The DNA for the CDR3 is TGCGCCAGCAGCTTGGACCCCTCGGGAGAGCAGTACGTC. This codes for CASSLDPSGEQYV. J is TRBJ2-7 and V is TRBV5-1; maybe TRBD2 (5 bases). The germline V gene encodes CDR1 SGHRS and CDR2 YFSETQ. This CDR3 contains 13 residues. Trimming pared 0 bases from V and 7 bases from J, leaving 11 bases between.

This chain connects TRBV4-2 to TRBJ1-2; D not resolved. Germline CDR1 reads LGHNA; CDR2 reads YNFKEQ. V was cut by 4 bases and J by 7 bases, with 16 bases left in between. The CDR3 is 14 residues long. The DNA of the CDR3 is TGTGCCAGCAGCCCCGACCTACTAGGGTTTGGCTACACCTTC. The encoded protein is CASSPDLLGFGYTF.

The V call is TRBV19, the J call TRBJ1-5; possible D gene TRBD1, 6 bases. The germline CDR1 and CDR2 sequences are LNHDA and SQIVND (reference sequence). This CDR3 has 18 amino acids. The V end was cut by 7 bases, the J end by 6 bases, with 28 bases between. This CDR3 reads CASNGLMGAPRSSQPQHF. The CDR3 DNA is TGTGCCAGTAATGGGCTGATGGGGGCCCCCCGGTCCAGTCAGCCCCAGCATTTT.

This chain uses TRBV9 with TRBJ2-3; TRBD2 aligns across 10 bases. J was trimmed by 2 bases and V by 3 bases; bases with no gene match: 6. CDR1 SGDLS and CDR2 YYNGEE come from the germline V gene. This CDR3 comprises 16 residues. CDR3 amino acids: CASSAPSGGNTDTQYF. The DNA for the CDR3 is TGTGCCAGCAGCGCGCCTAGCGGGGGAAACACAGATACGCAGTATTTT. Complete variable domain (other parts from reference TRBV9 and TRBJ2-3): DSGVTQTPKHLITATGQRVTLRCSPRSGDLSVYWYQQSLDQGLQFLIQYYNGEERAKGNILERFSAQQFPDLHSELNLSSLELGDSALYFCASSAPSGGNTDTQYFGPGTRLTVL.

The V call is TRBV6-5, the J call TRBJ2-5; D may be TRBD2 (6 bases). Germline V gene lookup returns CDR1 MNHEY and CDR2 SVGAGI. The CDR3 sequence is 15 residues long. V shed 5 bases and J shed 4 bases, with 17 bases lying between them. For the CDR3, the DNA is TGTGCCAGCAGTACCGACCAAAGGGGAGGAGAGACCCAGTACTTC. It yields the protein CASSTDQRGGETQYF.

This sequence joins TRBV6-5 and TRBJ2-3, with D possibly TRBD2 on 5 matching bases. The CDR3 extends over 14 amino acids. Germline CDR1 is MNHEY and CDR2 is SVGAGI. V shed 6 bases and J shed 2 bases, with 12 bases lying between them. The CDR3 region is CASRTEGSTDTQYF. The CDR3 nucleotides are TGTGCCAGCAGGACCGAGGGTTCCACAGATACGCAGTATTTT.

CDR3 sequence: CASSLSMTGGGYGYTF. The CDR3 coding sequence is TGTGCCAGCAGTCTATCGATGACAGGGGGCGGTTATGGCTACACCTTC. The chain combines TRBV28 with TRBJ1-2; the match to TRBD1 covers 10 bases. The CDR3 spans 16 residues. Germline lookup yields CDR1 MDHEN and CDR2 SYDVKM. The ends lost 5 bases at V and 5 bases at J; junction bases unmatched: 11.

This sequence joins TRBV19 and TRBJ1-1; the D gene is possibly TRBD1 (6 bases). CDR1 LNHDA and CDR2 SQIVND come from the germline V gene (reference sequence). The ends were cut back, 5 bases at V and 3 bases at J, with 10 bases in the middle. The CDR3 runs 13 residues. CDR3 sequence (DNA): TGTGCCAGTAGTTCGACAGGATACACTGAAGCTTTCTTT. The encoded protein is CASSSTGYTEAFF.

The chain combines TRBV19 with TRBJ2-7; possible D gene TRBD2, 6 bases. CDR1 is LNHDA, CDR2 SQIVND, per germline (reference sequence). Trimming left V 7 bases short and J 2 bases short, with 12 bases between. The CDR3 is 13 residues long. CDR3 loop: CASKNPGAYEQYF. In DNA, the CDR3 is TGTGCCAGTAAAAATCCGGGGGCCTACGAGCAGTACTTC.

This clone was counted once. The CDR3, as DNA: TGTGCCAGCAGTTTCTGGACTAGCGGGCCTAGATTTGCAGAGACCCAGTACTTC. Residues: CASSFWTSGPRFAETQYF. V is TRBV27 and J is TRBJ2-5; TRBD2 aligns across 11 bases. Germline CDR1 and CDR2: MNHEY and SMNVEV (reference sequence). V lost 3 bases and J lost 4; bases outside the gene matches: 13. The CDR3 contains 18 residues.

This clone was counted only a few times. The J gene is TRBJ2-3, the V gene TRBV11-2, with D perhaps TRBD2 (6 bases). The V gene's germline CDR1 is SGHAT and CDR2 FQNNGV. V was cut by 2 bases and J by 2 bases, with 14 bases left in between. CDR3 length: 16 residues. The DNA for the CDR3 is TGTGCCAGCAGCTTAAGTACGGGGGTCAACACAGATACGCAGTATTTT. Amino acid sequence: CASSLSTGVNTDTQYF.

V gene TRBV6-2 or TRBV6-3 combines with J gene TRBJ2-1; a weak D match, TRBD2 (6 bases). The germline CDR1 and CDR2 sequences are MNHEY and SVGEGT. The CDR3 is made up of 13 amino acids. Trimming stripped 5 bases from V and 12 bases from J, with 17 bases between. The DNA of the CDR3 is TGTGCCAGCAGTCCCCTGGGACTTTCTGGGCAGTTCTTC. This gives the protein CASSPLGLSGQFF.

The V call is TRBV11-2, the J call TRBJ2-5, with a weak D call TRBD1 (5 bases). Germline loops: CDR1 SGHAT, CDR2 FQNNGV. The CDR3 is 16 amino acids. V was cut by 5 bases and J by 1 base, with 17 bases left in between. CDR3 loop: CASSQGLTASQETQYF. The CDR3 coding sequence is TGTGCCAGCAGCCAAGGCCTGACAGCAAGCCAAGAGACCCAGTACTTC.

The V and J genes are TRBV9 and TRBJ1-1, with D tentatively TRBD1 (6 bases). CDR1 is SGDLS, CDR2 YYNGEE, per germline. Trimming left V 4 bases short and J 2 bases short, with 12 bases between. The CDR3 extends over 14 amino acids. The CDR3 DNA is TGTGCCAGCAGCTTTGGACAGTCTAACACTGAAGCTTTCTTT. Translated, it gives CASSFGQSNTEAFF.

This chain joins TRBV10-3 and TRBJ1-1; 9 positions match TRBD1. V shed 0 bases and J 0 bases; nucleotides not matched to a gene: 8. Germline CDR1 ENHRY, CDR2 SYGVKD. The CDR3 loop spans 18 amino acids. The CDR3 reads CAISESAGQGTMNTEAFF. The CDR3 DNA reads as TGTGCCATCAGTGAGTCGGCGGGACAGGGAACCATGAACACTGAAGCTTTCTTT.

Of note for this clone: The same CDR3 arises from other DNA sequences in this sample as well. The gene calls are TRBV6-1 and TRBJ2-2; TRBD1 agrees at 7 bases. V shed 4 bases and J 8 bases; nucleotides not matched to a gene: 16. This CDR3 is built from 17 residues. Germline CDR1 reads MNHNS; CDR2 reads SASEGT. In DNA, the CDR3 is TGTGCCAGCAGTGGCTCCTCCGGGACAGTGAGCACTGGGGAGCTGTTTTTT. Its translation is CASSGSSGTVSTGELFF.

V is TRBV15 and J is TRBJ1-1; the D gene is possibly TRBD1 (5 bases). V was pared by 4 bases and J by 1 base, with 13 bases between. Germline CDR1 LNHNV, CDR2 YYDKDF (reference sequence). This CDR3 has 15 residues. CDR3 nucleotides: TGTGCCACCAGCAAAGACAGAAATCGGAACACTGAAGCTTTCTTT. Translating it yields CATSKDRNRNTEAFF.

V is TRBV2 and J is TRBJ2-5, with 7 bases that match TRBD2. This CDR3 spans 14 amino acids. V lost 8 bases, J lost 2 bases, and 8 bases stayed unmatched. CDR1 is SNHLY and CDR2 is FYNNEI in the germline V gene. CDR3 sequence reads: CASGEGTVQETQYF. CDR3 nucleotide sequence: TGTGCCAGCGGGGAGGGGACGGTTCAAGAGACCCAGTACTTC.

This chain connects TRBV7-3 to TRBJ1-1; 8 nucleotides agree with TRBD1. J was trimmed by 8 bases and V by 5 bases; bases with no gene match: 7. There are 13 residues in the CDR3. The germline CDR1 and CDR2 sequences are SGHTA and FQGTGA. CDR3 coding DNA: TGTGCCAGCAGCCGGGACAGGTCCAAGGAAGCTTTCTTT. Translating it yields CASSRDRSKEAFF. Full variable domain (rest looked up from reference TRBV7-3 and TRBJ1-1): GAGVSQTPSNKVTEKGKYVELRCDPISGHTALYWYRQSLGQGPEFLIYFQGTGAADDSGLPNDRFFAVRPEGSVSTLKIQRTERGDSAVYLCASSRDRSKEAFFGQGTRLTVV.

CDR3 loop: CASSVADRPNEKLFF. Here the CDR3 DNA reads TGTGCCAGCAGCGTAGCGGACAGGCCTAATGAAAAACTGTTTTTT. This sequence joins TRBV9 and TRBJ1-4; the match to TRBD1 covers 7 bases. Trimming at V came to 0 bases and at J to 3 bases, leaving 2 bases not matched to a gene. From germline, CDR1 is SGDLS and CDR2 YYNGEE. This CDR3 comprises 15 residues.

A word on this clone: Other DNA sequences in the sample encode the same CDR3. The chain employs TRBV2 and TRBJ1-6, with TRBD1 matching over 7 bases. J gave up 0 bases and V 8 bases, and 4 bases lay outside the gene matches. Germline assignment: CDR1 SNHLY and CDR2 FYNNEI. CDR3 length: 15 amino acids. The CDR3: CASRTGSSYNSPLHF. As DNA, the CDR3 is TGTGCCAGCCGGACAGGCAGCTCCTATAATTCACCCCTCCACTTT.